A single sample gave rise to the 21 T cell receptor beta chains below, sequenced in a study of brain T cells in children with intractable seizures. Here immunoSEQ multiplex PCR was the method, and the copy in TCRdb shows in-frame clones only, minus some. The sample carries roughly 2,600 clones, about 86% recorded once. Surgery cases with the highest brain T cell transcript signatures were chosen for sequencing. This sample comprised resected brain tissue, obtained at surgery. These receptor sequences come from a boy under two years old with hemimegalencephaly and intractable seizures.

The CDR3 spells CASSAIEGRGMETQYF. The DNA of the CDR3 is TGTGCCAGCAGCGCTATCGAAGGACGGGGGATGGAGACCCAGTACTTC. V usage is TRBV2 and J usage is TRBJ2-5; tentative D call: TRBD2 (6 bases). CDR3 length equals 16 residues. Germline lookup yields CDR1 SNHLY and CDR2 FYNNEI. V dropped 6 bases and J dropped 5 bases, with 22 bases sitting between them.

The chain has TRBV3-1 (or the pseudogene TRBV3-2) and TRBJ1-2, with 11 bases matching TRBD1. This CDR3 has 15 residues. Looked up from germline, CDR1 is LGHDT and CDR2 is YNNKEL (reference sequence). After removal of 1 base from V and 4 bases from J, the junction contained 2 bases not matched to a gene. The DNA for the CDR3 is TGTGCCAGCAGCCAAGGGACAGGGGGCGGCTATGGCTACACCTTC. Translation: CASSQGTGGGYGYTF.

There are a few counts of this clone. The CDR3 coding sequence is TGCGCCAGCAGTGAGTCACGGGGTGGCGAGCAGTACTTC. This gives the protein CASSESRGGEQYF. The chain is built from TRBV10-1 and TRBJ2-7, with D perhaps matching TRBD2 (5 bases). CDR1 and CDR2 from the germline V gene are WNHNN and SYGVQD (reference sequence). The V gene lost 0 bases and the J gene lost 6 bases, with 9 bases spanning the gap. The CDR3 is made up of 13 amino acids.

Here the CDR3 reads CSVELGEKLFF. CDR3 in DNA: TGCAGCGTAGAATTAGGCGAAAAACTGTTTTTT. This chain uses TRBV29-1 with TRBJ1-4; D remains ambiguous. The CDR3 extends over 11 amino acids. CDR1 is SQVTM and CDR2 is ANQGSEA in the germline V gene. Trimming took 6 bases from V and 8 from J, leaving 10 bases between them.

The DNA for the CDR3 is TGTGCCAGCAGCCTCAAGCCCCCGGGACAGGGCGCCTACGAGCAGTACTTC. Residues: CASSLKPPGQGAYEQYF. V gene TRBV13 combines with J gene TRBJ2-7, with 9 bases that match TRBD1. With V trimmed by 5 bases and J by 2 bases, 13 bases remained unmatched. The length of the CDR3 is 17 residues. The germline V gene encodes CDR1 PRHDT and CDR2 FYEKMQ (reference sequence).

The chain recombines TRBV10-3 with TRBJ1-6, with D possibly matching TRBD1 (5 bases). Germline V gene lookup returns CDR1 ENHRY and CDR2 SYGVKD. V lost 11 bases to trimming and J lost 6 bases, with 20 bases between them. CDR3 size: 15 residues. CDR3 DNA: TGTGCCGTCGTTTCGAACGGGGGAACTAATTCACCCCTCCACTTT. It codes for CAVVSNGGTNSPLHF.

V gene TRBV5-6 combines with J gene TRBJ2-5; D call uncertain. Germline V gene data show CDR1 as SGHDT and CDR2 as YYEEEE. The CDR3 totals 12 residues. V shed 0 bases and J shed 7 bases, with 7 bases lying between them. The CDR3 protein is CASSLGGSTQYF. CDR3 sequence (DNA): TGTGCCAGCAGCTTGGGGGGATCGACCCAGTACTTC.

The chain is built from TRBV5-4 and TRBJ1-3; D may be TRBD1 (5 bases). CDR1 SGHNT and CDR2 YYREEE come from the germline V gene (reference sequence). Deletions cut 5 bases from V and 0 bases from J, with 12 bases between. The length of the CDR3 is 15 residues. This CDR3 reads CASRQDGSSGNTIYF. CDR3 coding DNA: TGTGCCAGCAGACAGGACGGCAGCTCTGGAAACACCATATATTTT.

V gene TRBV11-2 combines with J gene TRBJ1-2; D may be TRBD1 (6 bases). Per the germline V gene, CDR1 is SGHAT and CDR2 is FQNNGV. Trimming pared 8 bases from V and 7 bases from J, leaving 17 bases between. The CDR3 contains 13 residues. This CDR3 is CASLLGAATGYTF. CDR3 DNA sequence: TGTGCCAGCCTGCTGGGGGCCGCGACTGGCTACACCTTC. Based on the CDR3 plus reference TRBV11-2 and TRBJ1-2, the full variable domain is EAGVAQSPRYKIIEKRQSVAFWCNPISGHATLYWYQQILGQGPKLLIQFQNNGVVDDSQLPKDRFSAERLKGVDSTLKIQPAKLEDSAVYLCASLLGAATGYTFGSGTRLTVV.

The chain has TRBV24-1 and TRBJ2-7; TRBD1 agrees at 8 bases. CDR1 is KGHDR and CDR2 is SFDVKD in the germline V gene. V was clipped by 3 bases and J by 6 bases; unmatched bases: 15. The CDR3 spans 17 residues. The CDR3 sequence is CATSDGYQGASVTEQYF. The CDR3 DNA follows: TGTGCCACCAGTGATGGGTATCAGGGGGCATCGGTAACCGAGCAGTACTTC.

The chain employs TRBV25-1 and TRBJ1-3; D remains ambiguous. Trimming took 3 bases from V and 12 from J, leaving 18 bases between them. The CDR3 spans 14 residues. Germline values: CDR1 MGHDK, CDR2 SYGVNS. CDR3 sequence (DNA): TGTGCCAGCAGTGACCCGGCTGTGCTTGCCGACATATATTTT. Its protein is CASSDPAVLADIYF.

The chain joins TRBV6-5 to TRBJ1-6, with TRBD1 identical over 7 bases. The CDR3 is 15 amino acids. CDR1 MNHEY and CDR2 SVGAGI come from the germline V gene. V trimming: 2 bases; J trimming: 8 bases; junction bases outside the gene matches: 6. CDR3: CASSYERGPHSPLHF. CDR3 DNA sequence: TGTGCCAGCAGTTACGAGAGGGGGCCCCATTCACCCCTCCACTTT.

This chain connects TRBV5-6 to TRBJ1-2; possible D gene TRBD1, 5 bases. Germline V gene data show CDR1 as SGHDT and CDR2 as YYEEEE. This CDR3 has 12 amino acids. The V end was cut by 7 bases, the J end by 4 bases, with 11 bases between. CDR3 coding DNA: TGTGCCAGCCATACCGGGGCCTATGGCTACACCTTC. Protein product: CASHTGAYGYTF. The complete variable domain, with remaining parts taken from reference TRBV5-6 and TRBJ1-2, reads DAGVTQSPTHLIKTRGQQVTLRCSPKSGHDTVSWYQQALGQGPQFIFQYYEEEERQRGNFPDRFSGHQFPNYSSELNVNALLLGDSALYLCASHTGAYGYTFGSGTRLTVV.

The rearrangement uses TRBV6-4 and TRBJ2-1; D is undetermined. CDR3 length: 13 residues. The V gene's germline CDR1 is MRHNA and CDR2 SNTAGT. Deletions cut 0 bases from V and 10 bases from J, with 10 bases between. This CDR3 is CASSDSREYEQFF. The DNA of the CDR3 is TGTGCCAGCAGTGACTCACGAGAGTACGAGCAGTTCTTC.

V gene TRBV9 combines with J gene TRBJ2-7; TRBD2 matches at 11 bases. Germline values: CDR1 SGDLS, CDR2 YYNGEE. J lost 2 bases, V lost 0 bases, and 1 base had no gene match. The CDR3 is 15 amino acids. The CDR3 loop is CASSVGSGRAYEQYF. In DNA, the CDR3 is TGTGCCAGCAGCGTAGGTAGCGGGAGGGCCTACGAGCAGTACTTC.

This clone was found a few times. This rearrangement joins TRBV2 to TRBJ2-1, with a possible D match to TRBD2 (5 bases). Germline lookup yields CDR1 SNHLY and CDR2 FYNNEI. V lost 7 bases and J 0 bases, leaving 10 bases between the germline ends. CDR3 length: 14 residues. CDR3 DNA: TGTGCCAGCATATTAGCGATCTCCTACAATGAGCAGTTCTTC. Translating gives CASILAISYNEQFF.

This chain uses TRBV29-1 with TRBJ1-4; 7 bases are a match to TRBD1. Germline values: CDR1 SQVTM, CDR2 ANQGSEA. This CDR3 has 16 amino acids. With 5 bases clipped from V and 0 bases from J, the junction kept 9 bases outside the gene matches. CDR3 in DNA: TGCAGCGTTTTCACCCCAGGGGGTCCAACTAATGAAAAACTGTTTTTT. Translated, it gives CSVFTPGGPTNEKLFF.

This CDR3 is CASSLGGWREQFF. CDR3 nucleotide sequence: TGTGCCAGCAGCTTAGGGGGATGGCGGGAGCAGTTCTTC. The rearrangement uses TRBV11-2 and TRBJ2-1; D is uncertain. The V end lost 1 base, the J end lost 10 bases, and 11 bases lay between the germline ends. Per germline, CDR1 SGHAT and CDR2 FQNNGV. The CDR3 is 13 amino acids.

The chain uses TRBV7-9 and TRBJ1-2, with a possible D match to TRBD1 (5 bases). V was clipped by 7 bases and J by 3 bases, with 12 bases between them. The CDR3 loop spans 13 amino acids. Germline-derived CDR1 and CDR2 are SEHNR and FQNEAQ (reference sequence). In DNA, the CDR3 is TGTGCCAGCATGGGGACGGGGCACTATGGCTACACCTTC. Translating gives CASMGTGHYGYTF.

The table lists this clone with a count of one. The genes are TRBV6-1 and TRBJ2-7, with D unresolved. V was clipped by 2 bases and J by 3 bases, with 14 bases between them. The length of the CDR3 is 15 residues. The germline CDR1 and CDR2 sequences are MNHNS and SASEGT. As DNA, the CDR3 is TGTGCCAGCAGTGAATTTGTTGGAGTTGGCTACGAGCAGTACTTC. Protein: CASSEFVGVGYEQYF.

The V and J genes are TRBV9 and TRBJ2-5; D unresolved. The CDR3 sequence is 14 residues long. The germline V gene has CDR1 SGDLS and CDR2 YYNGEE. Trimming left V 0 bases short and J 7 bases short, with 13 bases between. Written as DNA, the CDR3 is TGTGCCAGCAGCGTAGAAAGCAGTCCCTGGACCCAGTACTTC. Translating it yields CASSVESSPWTQYF.